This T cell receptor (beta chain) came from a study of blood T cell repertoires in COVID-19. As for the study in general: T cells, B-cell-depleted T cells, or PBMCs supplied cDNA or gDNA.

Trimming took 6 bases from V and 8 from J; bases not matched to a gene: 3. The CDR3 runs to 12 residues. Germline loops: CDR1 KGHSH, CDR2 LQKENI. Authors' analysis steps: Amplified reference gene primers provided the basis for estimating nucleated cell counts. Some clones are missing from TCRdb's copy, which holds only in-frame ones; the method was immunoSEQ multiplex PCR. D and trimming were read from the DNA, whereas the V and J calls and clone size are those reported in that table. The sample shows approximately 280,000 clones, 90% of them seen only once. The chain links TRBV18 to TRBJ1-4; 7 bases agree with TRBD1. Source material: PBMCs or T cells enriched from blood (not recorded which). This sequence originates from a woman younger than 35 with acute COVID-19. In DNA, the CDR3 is TGTGCCAGCTCTCCGGACAGGGAAAAACTGTTTTTT. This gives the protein CASSPDREKLFF.